These T cell receptor beta chains were read from a single sample in a study of blood T cell repertoires in COVID-19. Clones were read by immunoSEQ multiplex PCR, and TCRdb kept only the in-frame ones, dropping some. The repertoire holds 85,000 to 95,000 clones, with 76% as singletons. Material: peripheral blood. The origin of the receptors is a man aged 65 to 79 with acute or convalescent COVID-19. The CDR3 runs from the conserved cysteine through the conserved F or W.

>TRBV10-2
CASSETGTVNEQFF
>TRBV5-1
CASSLAELGYEQYF
>TRBV28
CASTTQGLSHQETQYF
>TRBV3-1/TRBV3-2
CASSQKGMSTEAFF
>TRBV9
CASSAIINNTGVRQPQHF
>TRBV27
CASSDGQGSYNEQFF
>TRBV30
CAWSLSYGYTF
>TRBV30
CAWSVEDRRYGYTF
>TRBV7-9
CASSLNTINTEAFF
>TRBV5-8
CASSLALTSGVSYEQYF
>TRBV10-3
CAISDMEYQETQYF
>TRBV11-2
CASSLFRVYEQYF
>TRBV5-1
CASSLGSGGPSNSPLHF
>TRBV28
CASISYTGGQNIQYF
>TRBV11-2
CASSLGQGPYNEQFF
>TRBV7-2
CASSPGWVVTEAFF
>TRBV19
CASSTSGTGGRYGYTF
>TRBV2
CASKTGPTEAFF
>TRBV30
CAWSPSTLYQETQYF
>TRBV5-6
CASSLPPQGRTAKNIQYF
>TRBV9
CASSVEPGRADTQYF
>TRBV6-5
CASSYVRGQSNYGYTF
>TRBV5-6
CASSLAADTQYF
>TRBV19
CASSSPSGENIQYF
>TRBV5-1
CASSMTGTGPNEKLFF
>TRBV11-3
CASSLSDRTNGHSNQPQHF
>TRBV6-5
CASSWTSGSNEQFF
>TRBV27
CASGKGTGTDNEQFF
>TRBV4-1
CASSQGEWGVKDEKLFF
>TRBV28
CASSLGGRGQPQHF
>TRBV5-1
CASSLVQGEKNTEAFF
>TRBV19
CASSASGSSNQPQHF
>TRBV3-1/TRBV3-2
CASSLTSTGTGYNSPLHF
>TRBV23-1
CASSQTSGQGNTGELFF
>TRBV13
CASSWRGHPTGELFF
>TRBV7-6
CASSLVGQGGETQYF
>TRBV7-3
CASSLGGTTDTQYF
>TRBV9
CASSAGETDTQYF
>TRBV19
CASSQGAGTDTQYF
>TRBV30
CAWSTQDNQPQHF
>TRBV19
CASSPGNTEAFF
>TRBV10-1
CASSPGRNTEAFF
>TRBV7-9
CASSLVGTEQFF
>TRBV10-3
CAISESRESNTIYF
>TRBV5-1
CASSSGTRNTEAFF
>TRBV19
CASSPDRDYGYTF
>TRBV4-1
CASSQQLEAFF
>TRBV3-1/TRBV3-2
CASSQRGSTDTQYF
>TRBV5-4
CASSAPLAGYYEQYF
>TRBV7-8
CASSPFQGDNQPQHF
>TRBV19
CASSPTGSARAQHF
>TRBV3-1/TRBV3-2
CASSQDMGAGYEGIYYGYTF
>TRBV7-9
CASSSPRGGRANTQYF
>TRBV2
CASSLLAGGHNEQFF
>TRBV11-2
CASSLDRAYGYTF
>TRBV7-3
CASSSQGVTGELFF